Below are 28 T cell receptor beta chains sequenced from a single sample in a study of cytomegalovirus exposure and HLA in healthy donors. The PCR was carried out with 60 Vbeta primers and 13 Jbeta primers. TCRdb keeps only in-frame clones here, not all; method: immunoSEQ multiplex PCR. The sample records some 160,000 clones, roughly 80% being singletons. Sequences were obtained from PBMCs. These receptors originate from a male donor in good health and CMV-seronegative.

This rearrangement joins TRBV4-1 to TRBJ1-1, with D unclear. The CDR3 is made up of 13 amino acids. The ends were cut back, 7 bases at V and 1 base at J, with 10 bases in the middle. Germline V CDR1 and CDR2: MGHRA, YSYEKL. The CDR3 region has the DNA TGCGCCAGCAAAACGGCGGGGAACACTGAAGCTTTCTTT. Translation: CASKTAGNTEAFF.

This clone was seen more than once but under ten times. CDR3 DNA sequence: TGTGCCAGCACAACGGTAGCGGGGGTCACAGATACGCAGTATTTT. Amino acid sequence: CASTTVAGVTDTQYF. The chain links TRBV25-1 to TRBJ2-3; 9 bases are a match to TRBD2. Per the germline V gene, CDR1 is MGHDK and CDR2 is SYGVNS. With 7 bases clipped from V and 2 bases from J, the junction kept 7 bases outside the gene matches. The length of the CDR3 is 15 residues. Based on the CDR3 plus reference TRBV25-1 and TRBJ2-3, the full variable domain is EADIYQTPRYLVIGTGKKITLECSQTMGHDKMYWYQQDPGMELHLIHYSYGVNSTEKGDLSSESTVSRIRTEHFPLTLESARPSHTSQYLCASTTVAGVTDTQYFGPGTRLTVL.

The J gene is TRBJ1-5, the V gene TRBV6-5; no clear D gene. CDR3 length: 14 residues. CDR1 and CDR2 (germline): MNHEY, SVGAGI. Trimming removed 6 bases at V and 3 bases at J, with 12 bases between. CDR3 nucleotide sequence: TGTGCCAGCAGGCCCGGGTCCGACAATCAGCCCCAGCATTTT. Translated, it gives CASRPGSDNQPQHF.

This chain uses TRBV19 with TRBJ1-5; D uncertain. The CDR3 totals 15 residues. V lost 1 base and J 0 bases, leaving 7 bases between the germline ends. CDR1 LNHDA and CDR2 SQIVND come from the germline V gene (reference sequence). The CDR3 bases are TGTGCCAGTAGTATAGGCACAAGTAGCAATCAGCCCCAGCATTTT. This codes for CASSIGTSSNQPQHF. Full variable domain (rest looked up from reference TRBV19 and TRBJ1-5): DGGITQSPKYLFRKEGQNVTLSCEQNLNHDAMYWYRQDPGQGLRLIYYSQIVNDFQKGDIAEGYSVSREKKESFPLTVTSAQKNPTAFYLCASSIGTSSNQPQHFGDGTRLSIL.

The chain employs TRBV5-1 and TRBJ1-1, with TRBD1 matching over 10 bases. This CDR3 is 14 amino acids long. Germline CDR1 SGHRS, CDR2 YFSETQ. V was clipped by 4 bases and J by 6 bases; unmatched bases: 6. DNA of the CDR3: TGCGCCAGCAGCCCCGGGACAGGGGTGCCTGAAGCTTTCTTT. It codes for CASSPGTGVPEAFF.

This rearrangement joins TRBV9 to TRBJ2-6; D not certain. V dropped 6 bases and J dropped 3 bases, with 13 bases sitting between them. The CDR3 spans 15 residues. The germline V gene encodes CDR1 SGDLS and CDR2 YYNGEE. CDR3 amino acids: CASKPNWYGANVLTF. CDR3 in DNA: TGTGCCAGCAAGCCGAATTGGTATGGGGCCAACGTCCTGACTTTC.

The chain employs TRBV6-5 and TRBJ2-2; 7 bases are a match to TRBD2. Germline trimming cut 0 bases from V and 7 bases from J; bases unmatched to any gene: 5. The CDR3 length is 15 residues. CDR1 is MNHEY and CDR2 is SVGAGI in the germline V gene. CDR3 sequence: CASSYSYWGGGELFF. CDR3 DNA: TGTGCCAGCAGTTACTCGTATTGGGGGGGCGGGGAGCTGTTTTTT.

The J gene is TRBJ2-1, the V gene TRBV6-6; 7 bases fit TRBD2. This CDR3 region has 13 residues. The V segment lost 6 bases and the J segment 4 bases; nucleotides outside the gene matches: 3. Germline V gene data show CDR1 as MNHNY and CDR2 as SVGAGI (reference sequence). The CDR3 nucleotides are TGTGCCAGCAGGAGCGGGAATTACAATGAGCAGTTCTTC. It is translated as CASRSGNYNEQFF.

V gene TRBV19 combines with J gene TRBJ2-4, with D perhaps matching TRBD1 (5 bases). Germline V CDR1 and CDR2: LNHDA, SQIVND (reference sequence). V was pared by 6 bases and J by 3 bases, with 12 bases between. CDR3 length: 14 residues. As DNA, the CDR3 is TGTGCCAGTAGACAGGCCGGAGACAAAAACATTCAGTACTTC. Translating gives CASRQAGDKNIQYF.

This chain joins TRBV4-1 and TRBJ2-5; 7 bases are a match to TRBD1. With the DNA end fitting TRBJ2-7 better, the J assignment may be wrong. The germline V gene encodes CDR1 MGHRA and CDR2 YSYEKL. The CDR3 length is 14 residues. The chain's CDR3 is CASSLSGGTYEQYF. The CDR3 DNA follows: TGCGCCAGCAGCCTTTCAGGGGGAACCTACGAGCAGTACTTC.

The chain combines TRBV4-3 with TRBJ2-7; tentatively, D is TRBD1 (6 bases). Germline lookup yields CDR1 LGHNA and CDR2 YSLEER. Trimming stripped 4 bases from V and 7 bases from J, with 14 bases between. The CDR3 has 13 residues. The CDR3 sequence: CASSPFPGAEQYF. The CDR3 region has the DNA TGCGCCAGCAGCCCATTCCCAGGGGCTGAGCAGTACTTC.

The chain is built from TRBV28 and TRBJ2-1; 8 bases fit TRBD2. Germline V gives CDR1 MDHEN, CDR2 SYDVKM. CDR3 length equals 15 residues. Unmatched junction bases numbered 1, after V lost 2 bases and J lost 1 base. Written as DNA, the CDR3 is TGTGCCAGCAGTTTAGGCGGGGGGTCCTACAATGAGCAGTTCTTC. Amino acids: CASSLGGGSYNEQFF.

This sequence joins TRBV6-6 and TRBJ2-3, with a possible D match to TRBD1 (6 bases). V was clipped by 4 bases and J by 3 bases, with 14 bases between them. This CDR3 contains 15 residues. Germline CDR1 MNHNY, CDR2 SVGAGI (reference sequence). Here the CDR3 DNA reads TGTGCCAGCAGTTCCCCTGAAACAGGGACAGATACGCAGTATTTT. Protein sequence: CASSSPETGTDTQYF.

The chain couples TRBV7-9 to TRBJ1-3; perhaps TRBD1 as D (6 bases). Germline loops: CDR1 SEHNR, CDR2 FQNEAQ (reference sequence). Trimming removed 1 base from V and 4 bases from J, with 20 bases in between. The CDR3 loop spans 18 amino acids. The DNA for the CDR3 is TGTGCCAGCAGCTTAGAGGCGGGCAGGGGTATATCCGGAAACACCATATATTTT. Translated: CASSLEAGRGISGNTIYF.

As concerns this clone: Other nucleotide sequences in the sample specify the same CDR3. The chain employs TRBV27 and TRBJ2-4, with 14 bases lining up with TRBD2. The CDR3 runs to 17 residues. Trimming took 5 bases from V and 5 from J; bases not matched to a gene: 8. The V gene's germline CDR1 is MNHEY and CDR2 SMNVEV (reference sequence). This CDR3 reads CASSRLRLAGGENIQYF. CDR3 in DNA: TGTGCCAGCAGTCGCCTCCGACTAGCGGGGGGGGAAAACATTCAGTACTTC.

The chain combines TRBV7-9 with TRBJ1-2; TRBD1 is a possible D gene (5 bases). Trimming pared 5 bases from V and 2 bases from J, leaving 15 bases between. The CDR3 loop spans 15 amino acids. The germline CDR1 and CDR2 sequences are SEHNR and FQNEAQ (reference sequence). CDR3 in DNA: TGTGCCAGCAGCCACCCGGACAAGATGAACTATGGCTACACCTTC. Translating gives CASSHPDKMNYGYTF. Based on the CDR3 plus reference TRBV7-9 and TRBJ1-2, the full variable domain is DTGVSQNPRHKITKRGQNVTFRCDPISEHNRLYWYRQTLGQGPEFLTYFQNEAQLEKSRLLSDRFSAERPKGSFSTLEIQRTEQGDSAMYLCASSHPDKMNYGYTFGSGTRLTVV.

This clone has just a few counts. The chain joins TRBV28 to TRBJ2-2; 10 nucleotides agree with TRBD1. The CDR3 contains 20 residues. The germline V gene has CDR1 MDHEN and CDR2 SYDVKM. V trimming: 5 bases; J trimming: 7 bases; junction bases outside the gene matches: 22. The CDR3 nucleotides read TGTGCCAGCAGTCAACGACCCGGGACAGGGGAAGCCGAAGGGAGCGGGGAGCTGTTTTTT. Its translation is CASSQRPGTGEAEGSGELFF.

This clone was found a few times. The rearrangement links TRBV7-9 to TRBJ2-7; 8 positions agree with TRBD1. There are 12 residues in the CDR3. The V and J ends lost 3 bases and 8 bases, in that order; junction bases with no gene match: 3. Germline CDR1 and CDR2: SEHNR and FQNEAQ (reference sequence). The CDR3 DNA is TGTGCCAGCAGCTTCGGACAGGGCCAGCAGTACTTC. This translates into CASSFGQGQQYF.

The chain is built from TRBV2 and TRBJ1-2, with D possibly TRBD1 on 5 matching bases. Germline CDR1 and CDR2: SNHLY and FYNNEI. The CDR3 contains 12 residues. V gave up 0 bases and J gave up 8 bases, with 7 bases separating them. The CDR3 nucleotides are TGTGCCAGCAGTGAAGCGGGGGGGGGCTACACCTTC. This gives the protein CASSEAGGGYTF.

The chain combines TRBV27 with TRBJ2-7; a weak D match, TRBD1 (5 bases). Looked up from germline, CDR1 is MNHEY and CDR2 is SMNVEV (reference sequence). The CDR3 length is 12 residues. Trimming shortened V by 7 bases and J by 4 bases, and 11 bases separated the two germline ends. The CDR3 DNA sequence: TGTGCCAGCATGGGGCTCACGTACGAGCAGTACTTC. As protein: CASMGLTYEQYF.

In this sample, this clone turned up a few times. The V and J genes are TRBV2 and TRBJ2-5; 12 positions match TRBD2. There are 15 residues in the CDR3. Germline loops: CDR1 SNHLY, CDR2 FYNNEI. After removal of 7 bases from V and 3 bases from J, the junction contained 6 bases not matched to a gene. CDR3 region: CASNGLAGTEETQYF. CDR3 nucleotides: TGTGCCAGCAACGGACTAGCGGGGACAGAAGAGACCCAGTACTTC.

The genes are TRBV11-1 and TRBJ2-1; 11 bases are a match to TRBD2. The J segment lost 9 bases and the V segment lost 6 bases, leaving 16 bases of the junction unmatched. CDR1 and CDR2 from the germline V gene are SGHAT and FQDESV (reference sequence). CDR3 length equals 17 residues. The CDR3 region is CASSSRYRHGTSGEQFF. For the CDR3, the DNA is TGTGCCAGCAGTTCTCGGTACAGACATGGGACTAGCGGTGAGCAGTTCTTC.

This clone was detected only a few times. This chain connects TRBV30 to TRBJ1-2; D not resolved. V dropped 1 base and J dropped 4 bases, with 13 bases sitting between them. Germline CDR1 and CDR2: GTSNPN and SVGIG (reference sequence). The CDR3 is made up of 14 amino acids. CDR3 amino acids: CAWSAWEVFYGYTF. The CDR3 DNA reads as TGTGCCTGGAGTGCCTGGGAGGTATTCTATGGCTACACCTTC.

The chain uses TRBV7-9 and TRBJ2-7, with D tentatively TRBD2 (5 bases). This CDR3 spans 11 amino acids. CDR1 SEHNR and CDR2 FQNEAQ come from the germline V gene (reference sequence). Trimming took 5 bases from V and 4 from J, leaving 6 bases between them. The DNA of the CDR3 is TGTGCCAGCAGCACTAGTTACGAGCAGTACTTC. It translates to CASSTSYEQYF.

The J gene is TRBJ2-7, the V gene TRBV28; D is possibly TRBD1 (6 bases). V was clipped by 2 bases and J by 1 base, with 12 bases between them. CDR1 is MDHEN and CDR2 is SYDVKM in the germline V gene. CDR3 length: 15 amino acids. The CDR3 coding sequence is TGTGCCAGCAGTTTAGGGGGCGCCTCGTCCTACGAGCAGTACTTC. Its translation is CASSLGGASSYEQYF.

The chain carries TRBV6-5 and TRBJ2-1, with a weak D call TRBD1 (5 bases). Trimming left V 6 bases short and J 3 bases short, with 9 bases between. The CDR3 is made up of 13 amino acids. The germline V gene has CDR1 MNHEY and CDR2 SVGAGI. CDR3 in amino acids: CASSSTVYNEQFF. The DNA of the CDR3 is TGTGCCAGCAGCTCGACAGTCTACAATGAGCAGTTCTTC.

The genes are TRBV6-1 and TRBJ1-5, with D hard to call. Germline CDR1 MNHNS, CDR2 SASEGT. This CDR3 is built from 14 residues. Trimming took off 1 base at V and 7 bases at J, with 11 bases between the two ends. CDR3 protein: CASSEVGVGQPQHF. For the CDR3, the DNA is TGTGCCAGCAGTGAAGTCGGGGTGGGGCAGCCCCAGCATTTT.

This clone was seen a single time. The CDR3 region is CASSGTGAYGYTF. The CDR3 DNA sequence: TGTGCCAGCTCAGGGACAGGTGCATATGGCTACACCTTC. The chain employs TRBV18 and TRBJ1-2; 8 bases are a match to TRBD1. Germline CDR1 KGHSH, CDR2 LQKENI. Germline trimming cut 5 bases from V and 5 bases from J; bases unmatched to any gene: 4. The CDR3 extends over 13 amino acids.